The clone carrying this T cell receptor beta chain was observed once. Antigen specificity is unknown. Since the CDR3 does not end with the conserved phenylalanine or tryptophan, this likely comes from a read error. CDR3 length equals 15 residues. Trimming took 5 bases from V and 2 from J, leaving 15 bases between them. CDR1 is SGHVS, CDR2 FQNEAQ, per germline. PCR employed 60 Vbeta and 13 Jbeta primers. TCRdb keeps only in-frame clones here, not all; method: immunoSEQ multiplex PCR. The table includes some 99,000 clones, 77% detected once. This specimen comes from a study of cytomegalovirus exposure and HLA in healthy donors. Study outcomes and limitations: Upon later analysis, HLA-associated TCR beta chains proved more clonally expanded than other, equally common chains. Previously analyzed data showed that most TCR beta V segments were productive at a frequency of about 87% or about 30%.

The clonotype originates from a female donor in good health and CMV-seronegative. The V and J genes are TRBV7-8 and TRBJ1-2; D remains unclear. Sequenced sample: PBMCs. CDR3 in amino acids: CASSPGGSPNYGYTL. DNA for the CDR3: TGTGCCAGCAGCCCCGGCGGCAGTCCGAACTATGGCTACACCCTC.